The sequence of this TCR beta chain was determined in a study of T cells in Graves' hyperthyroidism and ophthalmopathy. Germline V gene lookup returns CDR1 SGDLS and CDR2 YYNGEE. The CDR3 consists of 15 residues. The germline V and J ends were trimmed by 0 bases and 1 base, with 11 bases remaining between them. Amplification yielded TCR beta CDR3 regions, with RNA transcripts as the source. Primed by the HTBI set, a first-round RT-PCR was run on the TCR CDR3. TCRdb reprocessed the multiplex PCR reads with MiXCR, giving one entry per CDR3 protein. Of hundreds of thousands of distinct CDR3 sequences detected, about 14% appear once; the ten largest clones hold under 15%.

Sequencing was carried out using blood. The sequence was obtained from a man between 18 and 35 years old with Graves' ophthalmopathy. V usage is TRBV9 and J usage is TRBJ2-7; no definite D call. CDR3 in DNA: TGTGCCAGCAGCGTAGACCCCGGCGAGTCCTACGAGCAGTACTTC. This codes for CASSVDPGESYEQYF.